These 15 T cell receptor beta chains came from one sample sequenced in a study of blood T cell repertoires in COVID-19. This table comes from immunoSEQ multiplex PCR, and its TCRdb copy is limited to in-frame clones, with some not included. Of 300,000 to 350,000 clones in the sample, around 90% were seen once. Sequencing was carried out using peripheral blood. The receptors come from a woman in her thirties with COVID-19, enrolled during active disease.

The V call is TRBV28, the J call TRBJ2-1; D perhaps matches TRBD2 (6 bases). Germline assignment: CDR1 MDHEN and CDR2 SYDVKM. V was clipped by 6 bases and J by 8 bases, with 14 bases between them. The CDR3 has 13 amino acids. CDR3 loop: CASRREVGYEQFF. The DNA of the CDR3 is TGTGCCAGCAGGAGGGAGGTCGGGTATGAGCAGTTCTTC.

V usage is TRBV6-5 and J usage is TRBJ1-2, with TRBD1 matching 7 bases. The CDR3 covers 14 residues. The V segment lost 7 bases and the J segment 7 bases; nucleotides outside the gene matches: 12. CDR1 is MNHEY and CDR2 is SVGAGI in the germline V gene. CDR3 sequence: CASTFNRGGFGYTF. The CDR3 DNA is TGTGCCAGCACCTTTAACAGGGGAGGATTTGGCTACACCTTC.

V usage is TRBV7-9 and J usage is TRBJ1-2, with D perhaps TRBD1 (6 bases). This CDR3 region has 14 residues. Germline CDR1 reads SEHNR; CDR2 reads FQNEAQ (reference sequence). V gave up 2 bases and J gave up 7 bases, with 14 bases separating them. The CDR3 reads CASSLQRGGGGYTF. CDR3 nucleotide sequence: TGTGCCAGCAGCTTACAACGGGGGGGCGGTGGCTACACCTTC.

This chain joins TRBV9 and TRBJ2-7, with TRBD1 matching over 11 bases. Germline lookup yields CDR1 SGDLS and CDR2 YYNGEE. The CDR3 sequence is 15 residues long. J lost 3 bases, V lost 3 bases, and 5 bases had no gene match. The CDR3 DNA sequence: TGTGCCAGCAGCGAGGGACAGGGGGTCTTCTACGAGCAGTACTTC. Protein product: CASSEGQGVFYEQYF.

V and J are TRBV5-8 and TRBJ1-5; 7 bases are a match to TRBD1. The germline gives CDR1 SGHTS, CDR2 YDEGEE. The trim removed 4 bases at V and 4 bases at J, leaving 8 bases unmatched. This CDR3 region has 15 residues. The CDR3 DNA sequence: TGTGCCAGCAGCCCCCTAAGGGGACAGAATCAGCCCCAGCATTTT. As protein: CASSPLRGQNQPQHF.

The V gene is TRBV6-1, the J gene TRBJ2-3; the match to TRBD1 covers 8 bases. The CDR3 totals 15 residues. The ends lost 3 bases at V and 0 bases at J; junction bases unmatched: 2. Germline CDR1 and CDR2: MNHNS and SASEGT. CDR3 sequence reads: CASSDWDRSTDTQYF. The CDR3 DNA reads as TGTGCCAGCAGTGATTGGGACAGGAGCACAGATACGCAGTATTTT.

This rearrangement joins TRBV18 to TRBJ2-3; D perhaps matches TRBD2 (5 bases). The CDR3 extends over 18 amino acids. Deletions cut 0 bases from V and 5 bases from J, with 21 bases between. CDR1 and CDR2 from the germline V gene are KGHSH and LQKENI. CDR3 sequence (DNA): TGTGCCAGCTCACCACCGAAGGGCAGGTCGACTACCGGAGATACGCAGTATTTT. Translated, it gives CASSPPKGRSTTGDTQYF.

The chain carries TRBV7-9 and TRBJ2-2; a weak D match, TRBD1 (6 bases). V was clipped by 1 base and J by 0 bases, with 12 bases between them. The CDR3 has 17 residues. Per the germline V gene, CDR1 is SEHNR and CDR2 is FQNEAQ (reference sequence). CDR3 sequence reads: CASSLDRQVSNTGELFF. The CDR3, as DNA: TGTGCCAGCAGCTTAGATCGACAGGTTTCGAACACCGGGGAGCTGTTTTTT.

This chain connects TRBV5-1 to TRBJ2-5; weak D call: TRBD1 (7 bases). Germline CDR1 SGHRS, CDR2 YFSETQ. CDR3 length equals 15 residues. V dropped 7 bases and J dropped 5 bases, with 21 bases sitting between them. The DNA for the CDR3 is TGCGCCAGCCGTCTCCTCCCAGGGGGGCAGGAGACCCAGTACTTC. Translation: CASRLLPGGQETQYF.

The chain has TRBV6-5 and TRBJ1-1; 7 nucleotides match TRBD1. The V and J ends lost 2 bases and 8 bases, in that order; junction bases with no gene match: 2. Germline CDR1 and CDR2: MNHEY and SVGAGI. This CDR3 has 12 amino acids. CDR3 protein: CASSYRQGEAFF. The CDR3, as DNA: TGTGCCAGCAGTTACAGACAGGGCGAAGCTTTCTTT.

This clone was seen only once. The chain employs TRBV9 and TRBJ1-5; tentative D call: TRBD1 (5 bases). Germline V gene data show CDR1 as SGDLS and CDR2 as YYNGEE. This CDR3 spans 15 amino acids. V shed 7 bases and J shed 2 bases, with 16 bases lying between them. Written as DNA, the CDR3 is TGTGCCAGCTCCCGGGGGGGATTTGGCAATCAGCCCCAGCATTTT. Translation gives CASSRGGFGNQPQHF.

The V and J genes are TRBV19 and TRBJ1-5; D is unclear. Looked up from germline, CDR1 is LNHDA and CDR2 is SQIVND (reference sequence). The CDR3 runs to 13 residues. The V gene lost 5 bases and the J gene lost 2 bases, with 7 bases spanning the gap. CDR3 sequence: CASSARGNQPQHF. The DNA of the CDR3 is TGTGCCAGTAGTGCGCGTGGCAATCAGCCCCAGCATTTT.

The V call is TRBV5-5, the J call TRBJ1-4; 7 nucleotides agree with TRBD1. This CDR3 is built from 15 residues. Unmatched junction bases numbered 8, after V lost 1 base and J lost 8 bases. Germline CDR1 reads SGHKS; CDR2 reads YYEKEE (reference sequence). CDR3 sequence reads: CASSLYDREEEKLFF. In DNA, the CDR3 is TGTGCCAGCAGCTTGTACGACAGGGAAGAAGAAAAACTGTTTTTT.

V gene TRBV7-8 combines with J gene TRBJ2-3; 7 nucleotides agree with TRBD2. This CDR3 comprises 15 residues. With 1 base clipped from V and 4 bases from J, the junction kept 5 bases outside the gene matches. Per the germline V gene, CDR1 is SGHVS and CDR2 is FQNEAQ. The CDR3 DNA follows: TGTGCCAGCAGCTTAGGTGGCGGGAGTGCAGATACGCAGTATTTT. Translated, it gives CASSLGGGSADTQYF.

This chain connects TRBV30 to TRBJ1-6; unclear D gene. Germline values: CDR1 GTSNPN, CDR2 SVGIG (reference sequence). V dropped 2 bases and J dropped 9 bases, with 17 bases sitting between them. The CDR3 is made up of 15 amino acids. The CDR3 bases are TGTGCCTGGAGTCAAGCCCCACGGTCGGGTTCACCCCTCCACTTT. Translated: CAWSQAPRSGSPLHF.